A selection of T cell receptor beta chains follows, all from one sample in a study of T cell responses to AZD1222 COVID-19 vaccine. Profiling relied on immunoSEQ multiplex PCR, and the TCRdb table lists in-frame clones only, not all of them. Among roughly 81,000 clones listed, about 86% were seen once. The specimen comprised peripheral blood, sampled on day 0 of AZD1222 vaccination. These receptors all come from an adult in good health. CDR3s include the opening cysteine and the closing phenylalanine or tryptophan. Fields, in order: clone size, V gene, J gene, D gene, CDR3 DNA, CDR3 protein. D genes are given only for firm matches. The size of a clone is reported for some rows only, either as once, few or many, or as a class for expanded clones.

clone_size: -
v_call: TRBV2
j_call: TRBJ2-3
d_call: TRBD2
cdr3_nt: TGTGCCAGCTCCCCCGGGGGAGGGCCAGGTGATACGCAGTATTTT
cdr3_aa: CASSPGGGPGDTQYF

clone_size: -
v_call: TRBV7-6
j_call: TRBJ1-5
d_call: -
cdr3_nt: TGTGCCAGCAGCTTAGGGGGGGCCCAGGGTCAGCCCCAGCATTTT
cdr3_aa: CASSLGGAQGQPQHF

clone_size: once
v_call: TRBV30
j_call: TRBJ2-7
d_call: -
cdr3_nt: TGTGCCTGCGAGAGCCTTCCACCCGGCGAGCAGTACTTC
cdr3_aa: CACESLPPGEQYF

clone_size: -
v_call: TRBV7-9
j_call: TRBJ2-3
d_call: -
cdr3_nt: TGTGCCAGCAGCTTAGCGCTCGGCCTAGGGGCAGATACGCAGTATTTT
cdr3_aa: CASSLALGLGADTQYF

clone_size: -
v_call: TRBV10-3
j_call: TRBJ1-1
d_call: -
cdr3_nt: TGTGCCATCAGTGGTTGGGGGGATGGCACTGAAGCTTTCTTT
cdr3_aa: CAISGWGDGTEAFF

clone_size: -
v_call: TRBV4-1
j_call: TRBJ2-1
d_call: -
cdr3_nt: TGCGCCAGCAGCCAAGATTTTTACACTGAGCAGTTCTTC
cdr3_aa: CASSQDFYTEQFF

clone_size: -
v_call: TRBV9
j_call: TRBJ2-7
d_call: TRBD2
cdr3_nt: TGTGCCAGCAGCGTAGGCGGGCTAGCGGGAACCTACGAGCAGTACTTC
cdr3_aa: CASSVGGLAGTYEQYF

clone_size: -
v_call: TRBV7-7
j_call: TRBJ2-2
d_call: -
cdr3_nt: TGTGCCAGCAGCCCTCCCCTTGGGGGGGGCAGCGGGGAGCTGTTTTTT
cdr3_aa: CASSPPLGGGSGELFF

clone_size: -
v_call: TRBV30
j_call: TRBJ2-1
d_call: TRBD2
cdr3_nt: TGTGCCTCTAGGGCCTCCGGGAGGGTCAATGAGCAGTTCTTC
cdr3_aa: CASRASGRVNEQFF

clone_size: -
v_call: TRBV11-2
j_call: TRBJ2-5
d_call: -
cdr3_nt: TGTGCCAGCAGCTTAGAGGAAGGTTTAGGTAGGGCCTGGGAGACCCAGTACTTC
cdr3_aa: CASSLEEGLGRAWETQYF

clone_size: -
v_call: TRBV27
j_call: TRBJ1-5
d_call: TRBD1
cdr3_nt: TGTGCCAGCAGGGGTGGACAGGGCGGGAATCAGCCCCAGCATTTT
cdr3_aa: CASRGGQGGNQPQHF

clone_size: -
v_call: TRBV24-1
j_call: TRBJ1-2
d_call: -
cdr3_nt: TGTGCCACCAGTGATTCGCTCACTGGCTATGGCTACACCTTC
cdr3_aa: CATSDSLTGYGYTF

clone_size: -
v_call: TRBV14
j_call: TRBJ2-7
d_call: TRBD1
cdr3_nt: TGTGCCAGCAGAGGGTCAGGGGGAGCCTACGAGCAGTACTTC
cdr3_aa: CASRGSGGAYEQYF

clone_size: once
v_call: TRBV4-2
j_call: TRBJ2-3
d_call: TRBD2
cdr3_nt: TGTGCCAGCAGCCACCGGACTAGCGGAAGCACAGATACGCAGTATTTT
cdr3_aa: CASSHRTSGSTDTQYF

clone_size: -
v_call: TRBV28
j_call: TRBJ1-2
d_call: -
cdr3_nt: TGTGCCAGCAGTTACAAGGGTCCCATCTATGGCTACACCTTC
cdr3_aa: CASSYKGPIYGYTF

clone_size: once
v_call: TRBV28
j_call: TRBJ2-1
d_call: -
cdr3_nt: TGTGCCAGCAGTTTAGGGCAGGGGCCCAAGAATGAGCAGTTCTTC
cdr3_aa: CASSLGQGPKNEQFF

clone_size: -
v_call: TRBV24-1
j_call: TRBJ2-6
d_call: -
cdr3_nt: TGTGCCACCAGTGTCGGCAACTCTGGGGCCAACGTCCTGACTTTC
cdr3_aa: CATSVGNSGANVLTF

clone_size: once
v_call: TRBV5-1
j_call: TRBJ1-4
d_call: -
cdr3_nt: TGCGCCAGCAGCTTGGACTTGAGCCCGGGAGGTGAAAAACTGTTTTTT
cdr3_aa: CASSLDLSPGGEKLFF

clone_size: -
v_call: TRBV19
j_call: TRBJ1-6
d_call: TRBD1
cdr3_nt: TGTGCCAGTACCCGACAGGGACTCCGGTCACCCCTCCACTTT
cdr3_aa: CASTRQGLRSPLHF

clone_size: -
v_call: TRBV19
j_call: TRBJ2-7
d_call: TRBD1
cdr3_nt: TGTGCCAGTAGCCCGACAGGGGCAAACTACGAGCAGTACTTC
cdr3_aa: CASSPTGANYEQYF

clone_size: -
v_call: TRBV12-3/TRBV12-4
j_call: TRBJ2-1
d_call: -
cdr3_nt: TGTGCCAGCAGTTTCAGCTACAATGAGCAGTTCTTC
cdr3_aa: CASSFSYNEQFF

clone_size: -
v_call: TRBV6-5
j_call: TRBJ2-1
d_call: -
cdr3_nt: TGTGCCAGCACCCCGGGTAGGGGCAATGAGCAGTTCTTC
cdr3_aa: CASTPGRGNEQFF

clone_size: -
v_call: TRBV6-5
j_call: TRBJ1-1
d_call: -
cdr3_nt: TGTGCCAGCAGTTACTCGATGGCAGGGCTTGACACTGAAGCTTTCTTT
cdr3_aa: CASSYSMAGLDTEAFF

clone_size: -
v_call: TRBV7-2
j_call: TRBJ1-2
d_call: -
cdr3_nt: TGTGCCAGCAGCTCTCCGACCGGCGACGGCTATGGCTACACCTTC
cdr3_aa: CASSSPTGDGYGYTF

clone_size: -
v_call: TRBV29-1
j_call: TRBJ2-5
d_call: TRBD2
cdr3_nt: TGCAGCGTCCGGGTAGCGGGAGTTGAGACCCAGTACTTC
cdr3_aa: CSVRVAGVETQYF

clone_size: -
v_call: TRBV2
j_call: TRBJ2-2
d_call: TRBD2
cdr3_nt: TGTGCCAGCAGTGCGACTAGCGGGACGAACACCGGGGAGCTGTTTTTT
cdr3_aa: CASSATSGTNTGELFF

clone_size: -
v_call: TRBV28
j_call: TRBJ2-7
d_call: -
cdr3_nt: TGTGCCAGCAGTTTACCGGGACTGGTTGGCTACGAGCAGTACTTC
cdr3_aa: CASSLPGLVGYEQYF

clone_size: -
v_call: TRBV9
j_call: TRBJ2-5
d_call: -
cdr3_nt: TGTGCCAGCAGCGTAGGTCAAGGGCCGGAGGAGACCCAGTACTTC
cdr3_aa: CASSVGQGPEETQYF

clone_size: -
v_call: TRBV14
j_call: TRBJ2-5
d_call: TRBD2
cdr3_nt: TGTGCCAGCAGCCAAGGCTGGCTAGCGGCTAAAGAGACCCAGTACTTC
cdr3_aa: CASSQGWLAAKETQYF

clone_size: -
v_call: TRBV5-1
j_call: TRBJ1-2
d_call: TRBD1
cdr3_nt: TGCGCCAGCAGCCAAATCGACAGGGGTATCGACTACACCTTC
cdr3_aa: CASSQIDRGIDYTF

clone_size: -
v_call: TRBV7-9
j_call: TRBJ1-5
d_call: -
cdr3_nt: TGTGCCAGCAGCTTAGACAGGGATCAGCCCCAGCATTTT
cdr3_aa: CASSLDRDQPQHF

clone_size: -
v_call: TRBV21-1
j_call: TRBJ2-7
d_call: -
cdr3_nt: TGTGCCAGCGAAGCCATCGGGAGGGATCCCGAGCAGTACTTC
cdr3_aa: CASEAIGRDPEQYF